Listed below are T cell receptor beta chains from one sample, sequenced in a study of graft-versus-host responses after intestinal transplantation. Profiled with immunoSEQ multiplex PCR; TCRdb holds only in-frame clones, not every one. The sample has 80,000 to 95,000 clones; roughly nine tenths are singletons. These receptors lack a known antigen. The sequences come from unstimulated CD4+ T cells sorted from spleen or lymph node cells, collected before transplant. These TCRs come from a human donor who was the organ donor for an intestinal transplant. Both conserved end residues are part of each CDR3. D genes are given only for firm matches. Clone size is given for some rows only: seen once, a few or many times, or a class if the clone is expanded.

clone_size,j_call,d_call,v_call,cdr3_nt,cdr3_aa
.,TRBJ2-3,.,TRBV7-9,TGTGCCAGCAGCTTTAGTGGGGCGGATACGCAGTATTTT,CASSFSGADTQYF
.,TRBJ2-5,.,TRBV27,TGTGCCAGCAGACAGAATCCCTACCAAGAGACCCAGTACTTC,CASRQNPYQETQYF
.,TRBJ1-2,.,TRBV28,TGTGCCAGCAGTTCGTTAGGGGTCGGCTACACCTTC,CASSSLGVGYTF
.,TRBJ2-1,.,TRBV27,TGTGCCAGCAGTTTCATCAGGGTAGTCAGTTACAATGAGCAGTTCTTC,CASSFIRVVSYNEQFF
.,TRBJ2-4,TRBD2,TRBV30,TGTGCCTGGAGGTGGGGCGGGGGAAACATTCAGTACTTC,CAWRWGGGNIQYF
.,TRBJ1-1,TRBD1,TRBV29-1,TGCAGCGCGGAAGGACAGGTCAACACTGAAGCTTTCTTT,CSAEGQVNTEAFF
once,TRBJ1-2,.,TRBV7-3,TGTGCCAGCAGCCCCCGTCCGGGGTTAGGCTACACCTTC,CASSPRPGLGYTF
.,TRBJ2-1,TRBD2,TRBV9,TGTGCCAGCAGCGGCCTAGCGGGGGGGCCTGGTGAGCAGTTCTTC,CASSGLAGGPGEQFF
.,TRBJ1-1,TRBD1,TRBV7-9,TGTGCCAGCAGCTTGGACAGGGGCTCCATGAACACTGAAGCTTTCTTT,CASSLDRGSMNTEAFF
once,TRBJ2-7,.,TRBV7-6,TGTGCCAGCAGCTTGAGGGATAACGAGCAGTACTTC,CASSLRDNEQYF
.,TRBJ1-5,.,TRBV19,TGTGCCAGTCTGCGTGGGGGAGGATGGAGTATCAATCAGCCCCAGCATTTT,CASLRGGGWSINQPQHF
.,TRBJ2-7,TRBD1,TRBV6-1,TGTGCCACCATACCAACAGGGGGCTACGAGCAGTACTTC,CATIPTGGYEQYF
few,TRBJ2-7,.,TRBV6-1,TGTGCCAGTGGACAAACCTACGAGCAGTACTTC,CASGQTYEQYF
.,TRBJ2-1,.,TRBV5-8,TGTGCCAGCAGCCTGGAGGGGGTCCCGAAGAAGCATGAGCAGTTCTTC,CASSLEGVPKKHEQFF
.,TRBJ2-1,.,TRBV25-1,TGTGCCAGCAGTGACACTAGTATCTCCTACAATGAGCAGTTCTTC,CASSDTSISYNEQFF
.,TRBJ1-2,TRBD1,TRBV10-2,TGCGCCAGCAGTGAGTCGACAGGGAGCTATGGCTACACCTTC,CASSESTGSYGYTF